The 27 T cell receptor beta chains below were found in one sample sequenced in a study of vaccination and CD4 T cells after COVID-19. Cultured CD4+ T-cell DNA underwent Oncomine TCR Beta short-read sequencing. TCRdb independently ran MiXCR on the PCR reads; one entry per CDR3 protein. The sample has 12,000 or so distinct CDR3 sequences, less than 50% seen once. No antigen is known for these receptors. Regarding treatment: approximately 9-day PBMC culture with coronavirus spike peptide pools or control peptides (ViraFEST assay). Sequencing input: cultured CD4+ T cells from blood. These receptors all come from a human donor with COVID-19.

CDR3 loop: CASSLEAGAIPEAFF. The CDR3, as DNA: TGTGCCAGCAGCTTAGAGGCAGGGGCAATCCCTGAAGCTTTCTTT. The chain combines TRBV11-2 with TRBJ1-1; D is perhaps TRBD1 (6 bases). Germline CDR1 is SGHAT and CDR2 is FQNNGV. The CDR3 contains 15 residues. Trimming took off 0 bases at V and 6 bases at J, with 14 bases between the two ends. The complete variable domain, with remaining parts taken from reference TRBV11-2 and TRBJ1-1, reads EAGVAQSPRYKIIEKRQSVAFWCNPISGHATLYWYQQILGQGPKLLIQFQNNGVVDDSQLPKDRFSAERLKGVDSTLKIQPAKLEDSAVYLCASSLEAGAIPEAFFGQGTRLTVV.

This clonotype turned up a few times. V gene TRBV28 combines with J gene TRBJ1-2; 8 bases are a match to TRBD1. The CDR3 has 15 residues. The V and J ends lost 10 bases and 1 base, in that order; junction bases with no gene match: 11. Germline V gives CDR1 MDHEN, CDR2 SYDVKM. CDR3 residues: CATQGGQAYNYGYTF. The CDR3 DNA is TGTGCCACCCAAGGGGGACAGGCCTATAACTATGGCTACACCTTC.

The chain's CDR3 is CASSFPDSPLSHNEKLFF. CDR3 nucleotides: TGTGCCAGCAGTTTTCCGGACAGCCCCCTCAGCCACAATGAAAAACTGTTTTTT. This chain connects TRBV27 to TRBJ1-4, with D perhaps matching TRBD1 (6 bases). The CDR3 has 18 residues. Germline loops: CDR1 MNHEY, CDR2 SMNVEV (reference sequence). Trimming removed 3 bases at V and 5 bases at J, with 22 bases between.

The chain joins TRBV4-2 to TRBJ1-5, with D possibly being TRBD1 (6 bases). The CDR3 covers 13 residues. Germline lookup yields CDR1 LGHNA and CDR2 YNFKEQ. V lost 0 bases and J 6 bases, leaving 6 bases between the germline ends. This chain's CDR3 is CASSQDRGQPQHF. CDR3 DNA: TGTGCCAGCAGCCAAGACAGGGGTCAGCCCCAGCATTTT.

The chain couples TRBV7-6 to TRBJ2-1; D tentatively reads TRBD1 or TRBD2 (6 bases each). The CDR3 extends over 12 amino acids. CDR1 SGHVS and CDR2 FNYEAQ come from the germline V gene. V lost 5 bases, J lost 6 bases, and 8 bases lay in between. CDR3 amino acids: CASSPGANEQFF. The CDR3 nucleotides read TGTGCCAGCAGCCCGGGGGCCAATGAGCAGTTCTTC. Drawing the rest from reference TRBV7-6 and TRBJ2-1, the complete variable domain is GAGVSQSPRYKVTKRGQDVALRCDPISGHVSLYWYRQALGQGPEFLTYFNYEAQQDKSGLPNDRFSAERPEGSISTLTIQRTEQRDSAMYRCASSPGANEQFFGPGTRLTVL.

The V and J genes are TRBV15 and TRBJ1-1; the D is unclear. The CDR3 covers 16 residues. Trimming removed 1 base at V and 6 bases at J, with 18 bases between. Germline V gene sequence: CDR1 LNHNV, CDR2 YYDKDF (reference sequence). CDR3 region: CATSRVGQGRRAEAFF. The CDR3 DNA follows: TGTGCCACCAGCAGAGTGGGCCAAGGCCGGAGGGCTGAAGCTTTCTTT. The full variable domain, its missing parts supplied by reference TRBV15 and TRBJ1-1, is DAMVIQNPRYQVTQFGKPVTLSCSQTLNHNVMYWYQQKSSQAPKLLFHYYDKDFNNEADTPDNFQSRRPNTSFCFLDIRSPGLGDTAMYLCATSRVGQGRRAEAFFGQGTRLTVV.

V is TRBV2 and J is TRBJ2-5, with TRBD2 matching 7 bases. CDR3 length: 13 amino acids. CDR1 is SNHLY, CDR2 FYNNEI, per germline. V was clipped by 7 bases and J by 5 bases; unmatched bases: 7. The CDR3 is CASNTRGGETQYF. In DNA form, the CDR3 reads TGTGCCAGCAATACACGGGGAGGGGAGACCCAGTACTTC.

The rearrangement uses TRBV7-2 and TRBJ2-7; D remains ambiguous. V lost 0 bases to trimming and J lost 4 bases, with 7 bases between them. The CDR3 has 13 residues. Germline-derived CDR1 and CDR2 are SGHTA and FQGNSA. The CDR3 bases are TGTGCCAGCAGCTTAGCTAGCAGATACGAGCAGTACTTC. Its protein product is CASSLASRYEQYF.

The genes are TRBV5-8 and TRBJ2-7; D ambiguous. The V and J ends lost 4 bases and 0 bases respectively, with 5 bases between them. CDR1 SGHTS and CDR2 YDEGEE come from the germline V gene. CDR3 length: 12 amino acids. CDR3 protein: CASSRYSYEQYF. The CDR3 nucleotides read TGTGCCAGCAGCCGCTACTCCTACGAGCAGTACTTC. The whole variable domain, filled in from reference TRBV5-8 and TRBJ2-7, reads EAGVTQSPTHLIKTRGQQATLRCSPISGHTSVYWYQQALGLGLQFLLWYDEGEERNRGNFPPRFSGRQFPNYSSELNVNALELEDSALYLCASSRYSYEQYFGPGTRLTVT.

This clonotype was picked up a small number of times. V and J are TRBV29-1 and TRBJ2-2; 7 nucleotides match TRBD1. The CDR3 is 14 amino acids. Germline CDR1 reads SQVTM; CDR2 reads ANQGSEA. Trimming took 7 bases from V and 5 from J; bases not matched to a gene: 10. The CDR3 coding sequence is TGCAGCGCCGTCCGGGACAGAGGGACCGGGGAGCTGTTTTTT. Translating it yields CSAVRDRGTGELFF.

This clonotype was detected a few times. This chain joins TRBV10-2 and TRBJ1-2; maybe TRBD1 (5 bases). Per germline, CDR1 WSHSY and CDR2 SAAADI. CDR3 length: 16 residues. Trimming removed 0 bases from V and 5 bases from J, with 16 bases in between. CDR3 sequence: CASSESTRDSVYGYTF. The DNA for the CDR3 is TGCGCCAGCAGTGAGTCGACTCGTGACAGCGTTTATGGCTACACCTTC.

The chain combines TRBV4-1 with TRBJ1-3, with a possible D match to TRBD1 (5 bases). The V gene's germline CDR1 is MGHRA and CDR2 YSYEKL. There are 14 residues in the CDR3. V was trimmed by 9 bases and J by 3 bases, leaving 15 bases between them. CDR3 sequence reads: CASRDPGLGNTIYF. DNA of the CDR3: TGCGCCAGTCGGGACCCGGGGCTTGGAAACACCATATATTTT.

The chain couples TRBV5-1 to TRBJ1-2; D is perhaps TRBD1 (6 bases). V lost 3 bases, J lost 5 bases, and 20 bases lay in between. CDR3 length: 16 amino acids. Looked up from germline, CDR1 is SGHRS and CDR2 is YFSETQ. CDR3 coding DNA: TGCGCCAGCAGCTCCGCAGACGCGGAGGGGGGTTATGGCTACACCTTC. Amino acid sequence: CASSSADAEGGYGYTF. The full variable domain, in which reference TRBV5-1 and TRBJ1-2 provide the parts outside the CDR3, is KAGVTQTPRYLIKTRGQQVTLSCSPISGHRSVSWYQQTPGQGLQFLFEYFSETQRNKGNFPGRFSGRQFSNSRSEMNVSTLELGDSALYLCASSSADAEGGYGYTFGSGTRLTVV.

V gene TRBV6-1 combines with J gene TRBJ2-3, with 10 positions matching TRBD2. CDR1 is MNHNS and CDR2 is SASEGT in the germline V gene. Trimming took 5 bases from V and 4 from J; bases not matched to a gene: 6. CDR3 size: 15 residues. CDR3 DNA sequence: TGTGCCAGCAGTCCGAAGCGGGGGGGCGCAGATACGCAGTATTTT. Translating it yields CASSPKRGGADTQYF.

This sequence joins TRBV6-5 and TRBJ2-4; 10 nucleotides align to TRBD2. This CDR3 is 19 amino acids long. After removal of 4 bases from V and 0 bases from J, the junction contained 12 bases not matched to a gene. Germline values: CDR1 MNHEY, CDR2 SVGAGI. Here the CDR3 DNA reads TGTGCCAGCAGTTCGCTGGGAGCGGGGGGGTCCTTAGCCAAAAACATTCAGTACTTC. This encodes CASSSLGAGGSLAKNIQYF.

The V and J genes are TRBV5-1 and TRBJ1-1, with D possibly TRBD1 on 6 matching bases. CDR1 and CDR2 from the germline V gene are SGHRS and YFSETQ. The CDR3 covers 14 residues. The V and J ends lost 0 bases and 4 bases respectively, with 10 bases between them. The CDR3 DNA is TGCGCCAGCAGCTTGGCCAGGGGACGCACTGAAGCTTTCTTT. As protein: CASSLARGRTEAFF.

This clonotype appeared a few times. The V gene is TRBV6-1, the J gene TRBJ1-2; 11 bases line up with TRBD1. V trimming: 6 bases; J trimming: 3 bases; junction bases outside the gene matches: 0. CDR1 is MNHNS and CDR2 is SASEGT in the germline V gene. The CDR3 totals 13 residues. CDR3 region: CASRGQGDYGYTF. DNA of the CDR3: TGTGCCAGCAGGGGACAGGGGGACTATGGCTACACCTTC.

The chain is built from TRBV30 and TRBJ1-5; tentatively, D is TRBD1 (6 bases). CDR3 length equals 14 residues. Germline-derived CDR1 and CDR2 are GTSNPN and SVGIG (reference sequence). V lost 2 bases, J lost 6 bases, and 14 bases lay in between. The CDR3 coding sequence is TGTGCCTGGAGTCTTAGGACAGCTATTCAGCCCCAGCATTTT. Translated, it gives CAWSLRTAIQPQHF.

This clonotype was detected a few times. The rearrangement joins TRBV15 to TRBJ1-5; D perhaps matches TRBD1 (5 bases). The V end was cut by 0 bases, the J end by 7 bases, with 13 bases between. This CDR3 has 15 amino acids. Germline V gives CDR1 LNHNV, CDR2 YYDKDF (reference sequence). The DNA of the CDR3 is TGTGCCACCAGCAGAGAGGAAGGGGCGGGGCAGCCCCAGCATTTT. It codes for CATSREEGAGQPQHF. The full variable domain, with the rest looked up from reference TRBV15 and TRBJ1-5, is DAMVIQNPRYQVTQFGKPVTLSCSQTLNHNVMYWYQQKSSQAPKLLFHYYDKDFNNEADTPDNFQSRRPNTSFCFLDIRSPGLGDTAMYLCATSREEGAGQPQHFGDGTRLSIL.

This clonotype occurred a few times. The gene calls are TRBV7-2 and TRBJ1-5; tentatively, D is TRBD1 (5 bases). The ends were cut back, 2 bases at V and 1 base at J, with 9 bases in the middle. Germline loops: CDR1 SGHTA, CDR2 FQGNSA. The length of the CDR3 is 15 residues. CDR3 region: CASSLQGSSNQPQHF. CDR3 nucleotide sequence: TGTGCCAGCAGCTTACAGGGCTCCAGCAATCAGCCCCAGCATTTT.

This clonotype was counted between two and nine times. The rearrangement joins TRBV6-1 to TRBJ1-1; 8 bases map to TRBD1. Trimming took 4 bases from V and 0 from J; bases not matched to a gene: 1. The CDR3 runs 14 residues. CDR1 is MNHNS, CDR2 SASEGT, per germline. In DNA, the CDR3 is TGTGCCAGCAGTGTGGACAGGGTGAACACTGAAGCTTTCTTT. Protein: CASSVDRVNTEAFF.

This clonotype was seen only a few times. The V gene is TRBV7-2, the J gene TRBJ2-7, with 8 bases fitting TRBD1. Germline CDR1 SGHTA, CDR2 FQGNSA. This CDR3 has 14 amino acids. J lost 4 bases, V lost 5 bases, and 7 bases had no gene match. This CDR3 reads CASSVDRGRYEQYF. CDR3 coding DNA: TGTGCCAGCAGCGTCGACAGGGGCAGGTACGAGCAGTACTTC.

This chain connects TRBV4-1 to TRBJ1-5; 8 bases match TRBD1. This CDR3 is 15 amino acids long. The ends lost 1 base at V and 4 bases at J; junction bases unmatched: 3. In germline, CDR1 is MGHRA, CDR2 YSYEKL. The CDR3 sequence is CASSQAGGWNQPQHF. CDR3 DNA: TGCGCCAGCAGCCAAGCAGGGGGCTGGAATCAGCCCCAGCATTTT.

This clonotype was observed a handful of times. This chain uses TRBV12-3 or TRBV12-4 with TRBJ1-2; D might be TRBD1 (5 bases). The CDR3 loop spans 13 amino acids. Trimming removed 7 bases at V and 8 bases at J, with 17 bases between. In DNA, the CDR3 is TGTGCCAGCACAAGGGACGGATCCGGAGGCTACACCTTC. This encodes CASTRDGSGGYTF.

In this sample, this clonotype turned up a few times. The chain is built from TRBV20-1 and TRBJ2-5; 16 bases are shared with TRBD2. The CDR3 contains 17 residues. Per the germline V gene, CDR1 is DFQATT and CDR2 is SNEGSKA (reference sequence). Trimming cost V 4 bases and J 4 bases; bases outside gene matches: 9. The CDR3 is CSATPGLAGGKLETQYF. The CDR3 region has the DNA TGCAGTGCTACCCCGGGACTAGCGGGGGGGAAGTTAGAGACCCAGTACTTC.

CDR3 sequence reads: CASSLGPGANVLTF. CDR3 nucleotide sequence: TGTGCCAGCAGCTTAGGTCCTGGGGCCAACGTCCTGACTTTC. The chain joins TRBV7-9 to TRBJ2-6; D is unclear. CDR3 length equals 14 residues. Germline lookup yields CDR1 SEHNR and CDR2 FQNEAQ (reference sequence). V was pared by 1 base and J by 2 bases, with 3 bases between.

This CDR3 is CASSQGSAEGYTF. The CDR3, as DNA: TGTGCCAGCAGCCAAGGTTCGGCGGAGGGCTACACCTTC. The rearrangement links TRBV4-2 to TRBJ1-2; D remains ambiguous. Germline lookup yields CDR1 LGHNA and CDR2 YNFKEQ. Trimming cost V 1 base and J 8 bases, with 11 bases left between them. CDR3 length: 13 amino acids.